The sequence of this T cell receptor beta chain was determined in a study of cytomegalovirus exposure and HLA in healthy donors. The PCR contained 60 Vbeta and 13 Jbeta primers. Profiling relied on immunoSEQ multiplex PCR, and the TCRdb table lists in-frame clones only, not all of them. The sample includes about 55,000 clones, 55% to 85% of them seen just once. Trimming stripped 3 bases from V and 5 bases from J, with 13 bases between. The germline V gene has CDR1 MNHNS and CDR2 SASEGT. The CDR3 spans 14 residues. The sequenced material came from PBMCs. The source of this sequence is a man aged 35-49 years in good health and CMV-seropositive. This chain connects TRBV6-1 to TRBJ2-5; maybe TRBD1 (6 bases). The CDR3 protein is CASSEGRGTETQYF. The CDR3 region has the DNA TGTGCCAGCAGTGAGGGCAGGGGTACTGAGACCCAGTACTTC.